Presented here are 25 T cell receptor beta chains from one specimen sequenced in a study of OX40 agonist ivuxolimab in advanced cancers. Some clones are missing from TCRdb's copy, which holds only in-frame ones; the method was immunoSEQ multiplex PCR. The table lists roughly 120,000 clones, 85% to 90% of them singletons. The material was CD4+ or CD8+ T cells sorted from blood, obtained in a trial of the OX40 agonist ivuxolimab. The source of these receptors is an adult with an advanced solid tumor such as melanoma, head and neck, liver or kidney cancer.

V gene TRBV15 combines with J gene TRBJ2-7; TRBD2 agrees at 10 bases. The V segment lost 3 bases and the J segment 4 bases; nucleotides outside the gene matches: 3. The CDR3 is 14 amino acids. Germline V lookup: CDR1 LNHNV, CDR2 YYDKDF (reference sequence). The CDR3 spells CATSSPSGGYEQYF. The CDR3 DNA is TGTGCCACCAGCAGCCCTAGCGGGGGTTACGAGCAGTACTTC.

This chain's CDR3 is CASSYRQGGYEQYF. The CDR3 DNA reads as TGTGCCAGCAGCTACCGACAGGGAGGCTACGAGCAGTACTTC. The rearrangement joins TRBV7-9 to TRBJ2-7, with a possible D match to TRBD1 (7 bases). V lost 4 bases and J 3 bases, leaving 13 bases between the germline ends. This CDR3 spans 14 amino acids. Germline V lookup: CDR1 SEHNR, CDR2 FQNEAQ (reference sequence).

V is TRBV30 and J is TRBJ2-7; 7 bases are a match to TRBD1. The CDR3 consists of 18 residues. Germline assignment: CDR1 GTSNPN and CDR2 SVGIG (reference sequence). V lost 0 bases and J lost 1; bases outside the gene matches: 15. CDR3 nucleotide sequence: TGTGCCTGGAGTGTGATAAAGGGGGCAGGTAGCCGATCCTACGAGCAGTACTTC. It translates to CAWSVIKGAGSRSYEQYF.

This chain links TRBV4-1 with TRBJ1-5; D remains ambiguous. CDR3 length: 17 residues. Trimming left V 1 base short and J 9 bases short, with 22 bases between. The V gene's germline CDR1 is MGHRA and CDR2 YSYEKL. DNA of the CDR3: TGCGCCAGCAGCCAAGGGTCAGGACTTATGCCCGTATCGCCCCAGCATTTT. Protein: CASSQGSGLMPVSPQHF.

The chain employs TRBV7-2 and TRBJ2-5, with D possibly matching TRBD1 (6 bases). The V gene's germline CDR1 is SGHTA and CDR2 FQGNSA. V was pared by 0 bases and J by 4 bases, with 18 bases between. This CDR3 has 17 residues. This chain's CDR3 is CASSLAPSTGAGETQYF. CDR3 sequence (DNA): TGTGCCAGCAGCTTAGCTCCTTCGACAGGAGCAGGAGAGACCCAGTACTTC. Complete variable domain (other parts from reference TRBV7-2 and TRBJ2-5): GAGVSQSPSNKVTEKGKDVELRCDPISGHTALYWYRQSLGQGLEFLIYFQGNSAPDKSGLPSDRFSAERTGGSVSTLTIQRTQQEDSAVYLCASSLAPSTGAGETQYFGPGTRLLVL.

J is TRBJ1-2 and V is TRBV28, with D uncertain. The CDR3 sequence is 15 residues long. The V end was cut by 2 bases, the J end by 0 bases, with 10 bases between. Germline CDR1 MDHEN, CDR2 SYDVKM. The CDR3: CASSLKPGTNYGYTF. The CDR3 region has the DNA TGTGCCAGCAGTTTAAAACCGGGGACTAACTATGGCTACACCTTC.

This chain links TRBV27 with TRBJ1-6, with a possible D match to TRBD1 (5 bases). Germline V gives CDR1 MNHEY, CDR2 SMNVEV (reference sequence). This CDR3 is built from 15 residues. V lost 3 bases and J 7 bases, leaving 13 bases between the germline ends. Here the CDR3 DNA reads TGTGCCAGCAGTTTTGCCGGGACGGTGAATTCACCCCTCCACTTT. This sequence encodes CASSFAGTVNSPLHF.

This clone has only one observation. The V gene is TRBV19, the J gene TRBJ1-6, with 9 bases aligning to TRBD1. V lost 7 bases, J lost 10 bases, and 8 bases stayed unmatched. The CDR3 sequence is 14 residues long. Germline V lookup: CDR1 LNHDA, CDR2 SQIVND (reference sequence). DNA for the CDR3: TGTGCCAGTAATCCCGGGACAGGGCCCTCACCCCTCCACTTT. Translated, it gives CASNPGTGPSPLHF.

The chain couples TRBV5-1 to TRBJ1-1, with D unresolved. CDR3 length: 13 residues. CDR1 is SGHRS, CDR2 YFSETQ, per germline. The ends were cut back, 1 base at V and 1 base at J, with 5 bases in the middle. The CDR3 region is CASSLYENTEAFF. In DNA form, the CDR3 reads TGCGCCAGCAGCTTGTATGAGAACACTGAAGCTTTCTTT. The entire variable domain, with the rest obtained from reference TRBV5-1 and TRBJ1-1, is as follows: KAGVTQTPRYLIKTRGQQVTLSCSPISGHRSVSWYQQTPGQGLQFLFEYFSETQRNKGNFPGRFSGRQFSNSRSEMNVSTLELGDSALYLCASSLYENTEAFFGQGTRLTVV.

The chain combines TRBV30 with TRBJ2-1; 8 nucleotides line up with TRBD1. V shed 4 bases and J 6 bases; nucleotides not matched to a gene: 11. Per germline, CDR1 GTSNPN and CDR2 SVGIG (reference sequence). The CDR3 length is 15 residues. The CDR3 region has the DNA TGTGCCTGGACCCAGGGACAGGCCTCCAGCAATGAGCAGTTCTTC. Its protein is CAWTQGQASSNEQFF. Based on the CDR3 plus reference TRBV30 and TRBJ2-1, the full variable domain is SQTIHQWPATLVQPVGSPLSLECTVEGTSNPNLYWYRQAAGRGLQLLFYSVGIGQISSEVPQNLSASRPQDRQFILSSKKLLLSDSGFYLCAWTQGQASSNEQFFGPGTRLTVL.

The rearrangement uses TRBV18 and TRBJ2-7; D is perhaps TRBD2 (5 bases). The CDR3 runs 14 residues. Trimming cost V 6 bases and J 6 bases, with 18 bases left between them. The germline V gene encodes CDR1 KGHSH and CDR2 LQKENI. CDR3: CASSIGERSGEQYF. In DNA, the CDR3 is TGTGCCAGCTCCATCGGGGAGCGTTCGGGCGAGCAGTACTTC.

In this sample, this clone turned up once. CDR3 protein: CASSFSRRSEETQYF. The CDR3 DNA sequence: TGTGCCAGCAGCTTTTCACGCCGTTCCGAGGAGACCCAGTACTTC. This chain connects TRBV5-4 to TRBJ2-5; D is ambiguous. Per the germline V gene, CDR1 is SGHNT and CDR2 is YYREEE (reference sequence). CDR3 length: 15 amino acids. V was trimmed by 2 bases and J by 5 bases, leaving 16 bases between them.

The chain links TRBV28 to TRBJ2-2; D remains ambiguous. Germline lookup yields CDR1 MDHEN and CDR2 SYDVKM. The CDR3 sequence is 15 residues long. V lost 5 bases and J 2 bases, leaving 12 bases between the germline ends. CDR3 in amino acids: CASSIPLGNTGELFF. In DNA form, the CDR3 reads TGTGCCAGCAGTATACCCCTGGGAAACACCGGGGAGCTGTTTTTT.

The chain combines TRBV5-5 with TRBJ2-5, with D tentatively TRBD2 (6 bases). V was trimmed by 0 bases and J by 5 bases, leaving 14 bases between them. Looked up from germline, CDR1 is SGHKS and CDR2 is YYEKEE (reference sequence). The CDR3 length is 15 residues. The DNA of the CDR3 is TGTGCCAGCAGCTTGGAGGGGCTAGCGCTTGAGACCCAGTACTTC. It encodes CASSLEGLALETQYF.

The chain carries TRBV7-2 and TRBJ2-1; TRBD1 aligns across 7 bases. This CDR3 has 16 residues. In germline, CDR1 is SGHTA, CDR2 FQGNSA. The ends lost 1 base at V and 2 bases at J; junction bases unmatched: 5. This CDR3 is CASSLVGTATYNEQFF. CDR3 DNA sequence: TGTGCCAGCAGCTTAGTCGGGACAGCGACCTACAATGAGCAGTTCTTC. Combining the CDR3 with reference TRBV7-2 and TRBJ2-1 gives the whole variable domain GAGVSQSPSNKVTEKGKDVELRCDPISGHTALYWYRQSLGQGLEFLIYFQGNSAPDKSGLPSDRFSAERTGGSVSTLTIQRTQQEDSAVYLCASSLVGTATYNEQFFGPGTRLTVL.

The V gene is TRBV11-3, the J gene TRBJ2-2; D is ambiguous. V shed 5 bases and J shed 5 bases, with 12 bases lying between them. The CDR3 extends over 14 amino acids. Germline CDR1 is SGHNT and CDR2 is YENEEA. Here the CDR3 reads CASSRVSFTGELFF. CDR3 DNA: TGTGCCAGCAGCCGAGTCAGTTTTACCGGGGAGCTGTTTTTT.

V usage is TRBV15 and J usage is TRBJ2-2, with 8 bases fitting TRBD1. The CDR3 totals 16 residues. Germline V gene data show CDR1 as LNHNV and CDR2 as YYDKDF (reference sequence). Trimming removed 6 bases from V and 4 bases from J; junction bases left unmatched: 10. The DNA for the CDR3 is TGTGCCACCAGAATGGGAGACAGGGGAATCACCGGGGAGCTGTTTTTT. Translating gives CATRMGDRGITGELFF. The full variable domain, with the rest looked up from reference TRBV15 and TRBJ2-2, is DAMVIQNPRYQVTQFGKPVTLSCSQTLNHNVMYWYQQKSSQAPKLLFHYYDKDFNNEADTPDNFQSRRPNTSFCFLDIRSPGLGDTAMYLCATRMGDRGITGELFFGEGSRLTVL.

The gene calls are TRBV7-2 and TRBJ2-3; maybe TRBD2 (5 bases). The CDR3 covers 14 residues. V gave up 5 bases and J gave up 1 base, with 10 bases separating them. Germline CDR1 reads SGHTA; CDR2 reads FQGNSA. Here the CDR3 DNA reads TGTGCCAGCAGCCGGAACGGGGGCACAGATACGCAGTATTTT. Its translation: CASSRNGGTDTQYF.

The genes are TRBV28 and TRBJ2-7, with 10 positions matching TRBD1. The CDR3 loop spans 16 amino acids. Trimming took 5 bases from V and 2 from J; bases not matched to a gene: 9. In germline, CDR1 is MDHEN, CDR2 SYDVKM. Here the CDR3 DNA reads TGTGCCAGCAGTCCCGGGACAGGGGTATATGCCTACGAGCAGTACTTC. As protein: CASSPGTGVYAYEQYF.

The CDR3 region has the DNA TGTGCCAGCAGCCCCGGGACAGGGATCCTGAACACTGAAGCTTTCTTT. Translating gives CASSPGTGILNTEAFF. The gene calls are TRBV6-6 and TRBJ1-1; 9 nucleotides align to TRBD1. CDR3 size: 16 residues. Germline V gene data show CDR1 as MNHNY and CDR2 as SVGAGI (reference sequence). With 6 bases clipped from V and 0 bases from J, the junction kept 8 bases outside the gene matches.

The genes are TRBV28 and TRBJ2-2, with a weak D call TRBD2 (5 bases). The CDR3 runs 15 residues. Germline assignment: CDR1 MDHEN and CDR2 SYDVKM. Trimming removed 5 bases from V and 4 bases from J, with 14 bases in between. CDR3: CASSTTRRVTGELFF. CDR3 coding DNA: TGTGCCAGCAGTACGACACGGCGGGTCACCGGGGAGCTGTTTTTT.

V gene TRBV7-2 combines with J gene TRBJ1-1; 7 bases map to TRBD1. The germline CDR1 and CDR2 sequences are SGHTA and FQGNSA. V lost 2 bases, J lost 11 bases, and 5 bases stayed unmatched. CDR3 length: 12 amino acids. CDR3 in amino acids: CASSLWGQWAFF. Here the CDR3 DNA reads TGTGCCAGCAGCTTATGGGGACAGTGGGCTTTCTTT.

The chain employs TRBV30 and TRBJ1-1; the D gene is possibly TRBD1 (5 bases). With 6 bases removed from V and 6 bases from J, the gap between germline ends came to 17 bases. Per germline, CDR1 GTSNPN and CDR2 SVGIG (reference sequence). CDR3 length equals 13 residues. CDR3 sequence: CACPAGRGAEAFF. CDR3 nucleotide sequence: TGTGCCTGTCCGGCAGGGAGAGGGGCTGAAGCTTTCTTT. Variable domain in full (rest from reference TRBV30 and TRBJ1-1): SQTIHQWPATLVQPVGSPLSLECTVEGTSNPNLYWYRQAAGRGLQLLFYSVGIGQISSEVPQNLSASRPQDRQFILSSKKLLLSDSGFYLCACPAGRGAEAFFGQGTRLTVV.

The V and J genes are TRBV29-1 and TRBJ1-5, with 8 positions matching TRBD1. The germline gives CDR1 SQVTM, CDR2 ANQGSEA. The CDR3 sequence is 13 residues long. The ends lost 7 bases at V and 5 bases at J; junction bases unmatched: 7. The CDR3 DNA reads as TGCAGCGCCGTGACAGGGGTGGATCAGCCCCAGCATTTT. This sequence encodes CSAVTGVDQPQHF.

The chain links TRBV11-2 to TRBJ2-2, with D hard to call. The CDR3 sequence is 12 residues long. Germline CDR1 is SGHAT and CDR2 is FQNNGV. V lost 5 bases, J lost 6 bases, and 7 bases lay in between. The CDR3 bases are TGTGCCAGCAGCATCGGAGCCGGGGAGCTGTTTTTT. It is translated as CASSIGAGELFF.